This T cell receptor beta chain was sequenced for a study of T cell responses to AZD1222 COVID-19 vaccine (dated by TCRdb to about 2021). Some background on the complete study: AZD1222 recipients with second doses at about 4 weeks or about 12 weeks were pooled, because spike-specific TCR depth and breadth did not differ between schedules. A total of 233 trial participants underwent TCR sequencing, of whom some 200 had received two doses of AZD1222 and roughly 26 had received two doses of the MenACWY control vaccine. Trial participants were enrolled by age into subgroups of 18-55, 56-69 and 70-plus years, and around 140, 26 and 57 TCR-sequenced participants, respectively, were included in these subgroups. The full study reports these points: Participants were mostly white British and included more females than males, and it was suggested by the authors that clonal diversity may have been underestimated. Reportedly, almost half of the unique spike-specific TCRs recognized epitopes lying outside the regions that are mutated in the B.1.351 and B.1.1.7 variants. CD4 TCRs associated with the vaccine covered the entire spike protein, and the dominant responses were in regions 160-218 and 743-854. Spike-specific TCR breadth and depth rose significantly after two AZD1222 doses compared with day 0 and with MenACWY recipients. Conclusions about previously exposed vaccinees are limited, since just five to seven AZD1222 recipients were seropositive for SARS-CoV-2 at baseline. Because no day 14 peak-response samples were available, the repertoires could be characterized only after the peak T cell response. The 56-69-year group was small, and its depth increase did not reach significance, likely because of low power.

The sample's time point, from its label and the paper: baseline before first vaccination. Vaccinee samples were obtained from the UK trials COV001 and COV002, which included a single-blind randomized controlled phase 2/3 trial of AZD1222 (ChAdOx1 nCoV-19) in healthy adults. For TCRbeta chain sequencing, PBMC samples were collected from trial participants at day 0 and at day 28 after the second dose. CDR1 and CDR2, per the germline V gene (reference sequence), are SEHNR and FQNEAQ. Including cysteine and phenylalanine, the CDR3 has 15 amino acids. Left in the record is the CDR3 DNA by itself, 45 bases read in frame from the first base. V was cut back by 6 bases and J by 0 bases, leaving a gap of 11 bases between them. Worth noting for this clone: Its antigen is unknown. It has no much larger one-base neighbor in the sample; base qualities were not kept.

The CDR3 regions of human TCRbeta chains were analyzed by immunosequencing. As for the original processing: Repertoire TCRs were checked for matches against a reference library of SARS-CoV-2-specific TCRs that had been generated using the MIRA antigen-specificity platform. Breadth meant the fraction of unique TCRs that were SARS-CoV-2-associated, whereas depth meant the fraction of total T cells that were SARS-CoV-2-associated. Using the MIRA data, each spike-specific TCR was assigned both to the spike region to which the TCR was reactive and to a CD4 or CD8 class. Log10-transformed breadth and depth values were compared by one-way ANOVA with Sidak's multiple comparisons tests. TCRdb's version of the immuneACCESS table is confined to in-frame rearrangements and falls short of the full clone set. An unresolved V gene accounts for under half of the shortfall where checked; the remainder is of unknown origin. D and trimming come from the DNA, and the V and J calls and clone size come from that table. In all, the sample holds some 150,000 clones, and 85% to 95% of those were seen once. The ten largest clones represent approximately 4.9% of the sample.

The clonotype originates from an adult in good health. Sequencing used peripheral blood, obtained on day 0 of AZD1222 vaccination. The chain employs TRBV7-9 and TRBJ2-2, and the D gene may be TRBD1, 5 bases matching. The nucleotides are TGTGCCAGCAGGTCAGGGCCAGCGAACACCGGGGAGCTGTTTTTT. Its translation reads: CASRSGPANTGELFF.